This is a list of T cell receptor beta chains from one sample in a study of naive and memory T cell subsets. MiXCR was run by TCRdb on the UMI-ligation and nested PCR reads, yielding one entry per CDR3 protein. The sample shows 81,000 or so distinct CDR3 sequences, approximately 6.5% of them seen only once. Sequencing was done on a sample of central memory CD4+ T cells from blood. These receptor sequences come from a human donor in good health. Each CDR3 is given with its conserved first and last residue. The D gene is left open where the match is weak. The size entry is marked missing in some rows and otherwise reads once, few, many or a size class.

J gene | clone size | V gene | D gene | CDR3 DNA | CDR3 protein
TRBJ1-5 | many | TRBV7-2 | - | TGTGCCAGCAGCTACTATCCTTCGCGGGCCAAAAGCAATCAGCCCCAGCATTTT | CASSYYPSRAKSNQPQHF
TRBJ2-7 | - | TRBV6-2/TRBV6-3 | TRBD2 | TGTGCCAGCAGTTACCAGGCACTAGCGCCCTTCTCCTACGAGCAGTACTTC | CASSYQALAPFSYEQYF
TRBJ2-2 | - | TRBV5-5 | - | TGTGCCAGCCTGGGGGCCTCGAACACCGGGGAGCTGTTTTTT | CASLGASNTGELFF
TRBJ1-6 | many | TRBV6-2/TRBV6-3 | - | TGTGCCAGCACCCGCCGAGCGGAGGGTGCTTCACCCCTCCACTTT | CASTRRAEGASPLHF
TRBJ1-6 | many | TRBV4-2 | - | TGTGCCAGCAGCCAAGATCAGCAGGGAACAAATTCACCCCTCCACTTT | CASSQDQQGTNSPLHF
TRBJ2-3 | - | TRBV20-1 | TRBD2 | TGCAGTGCAGGGAGCGGGGTGGGGACAGATACGCAGTATTTT | CSAGSGVGTDTQYF
TRBJ2-7 | many | TRBV7-2 | TRBD2 | TGTGCCAGCAGCTCCCGGACTAGCGGGGGCTACGAGCAGTACTTC | CASSSRTSGGYEQYF
TRBJ2-1 | - | TRBV20-1 | TRBD2 | TGCAGTGCTCGGACGGGGGGAGTCTACAATGAGCAGTTCTTC | CSARTGGVYNEQFF
TRBJ2-1 | - | TRBV6-1 | - | TGTGCCAGCAGGAGCGACCTTAGCGGAGGGGCCCACCACAATGAGCAGTTCTTC | CASRSDLSGGAHHNEQFF
TRBJ1-5 | many | TRBV28 | - | TGTGCCAGCAGTTCGAGGCGAGAGGGCAATCAGCCCCAGCATTTT | CASSSRREGNQPQHF
TRBJ1-4 | many | TRBV7-2 | - | TGTGCCAGCAGCTTAGGTTGGGGTTACGAAAAACTGTTTTTT | CASSLGWGYEKLFF
TRBJ1-2 | many | TRBV18 | - | TGTGCCAGCTCACCAAGACCCGAACACTATGGCTACACCTTC | CASSPRPEHYGYTF
TRBJ2-3 | many | TRBV5-1 | TRBD1 | TGCGCCAGCAGCCCCGGGACAGGGTTAATCACAGATACGCAGTATTTT | CASSPGTGLITDTQYF
TRBJ1-3 | few | TRBV12-3/TRBV12-4 | - | TGTGCCAGCACCACCCGGGGTGGTTCTGGAAACACCATATATTTT | CASTTRGGSGNTIYF
TRBJ1-6 | many | TRBV20-1 | TRBD1 | TGCAGTGCAACCACCCCCCGATCGGGACAGCCCAATTCACCCCTCCACTTT | CSATTPRSGQPNSPLHF
TRBJ1-2 | many | TRBV5-1 | - | TGCGCCAGCAGCTCACGGCTAATGGGTGATCTGGAGGGCTACACCTTC | CASSSRLMGDLEGYTF
TRBJ1-2 | many | TRBV15 | - | TGTGCCACCAGCAGGGACGGCCTCTATGGCTACACCTTC | CATSRDGLYGYTF
TRBJ2-1 | few | TRBV12-3/TRBV12-4 | TRBD2 | TGTGCCAGCAGTTTCGGTAGTAGCGGGAGGGGCAATGAGCAGTTCTTC | CASSFGSSGRGNEQFF
TRBJ2-3 | - | TRBV7-2 | TRBD1 | TGTGCCAGCAGCGGCCGGGACAGGGGCACAGATACGCAGTATTTT | CASSGRDRGTDTQYF
TRBJ1-1 | - | TRBV19 | TRBD1 | TGTGCCAGTAGTATACTAACAGGGGGGAAGACCACTGAAGCTTTCTTT | CASSILTGGKTTEAFF
TRBJ2-1 | - | TRBV2 | TRBD2 | TGTGCCAGCAGTTTGAAGCGGGAGGCAGGTGAGCAGTTCTTC | CASSLKREAGEQFF
TRBJ1-2 | many | TRBV3-1 | - | TGTGCCAGCAGCCGCCGCGGGAGCAGAGGAAGGGGGAACTATGGCTACACCTTC | CASSRRGSRGRGNYGYTF
TRBJ1-1 | many | TRBV5-1 | TRBD1 | TGCGCCAGCAGCTTGGAAGGCAGGGGGGACACTGAAGCTTTCTTT | CASSLEGRGDTEAFF
TRBJ1-2 | few | TRBV5-6 | - | TGTGCCAGCAGCCTCGGTTCCGCGGCTAACTATGGCTACACCTTC | CASSLGSAANYGYTF
TRBJ2-2 | - | TRBV7-3 | TRBD2 | TGTGCCAGCAGCTTAAGGCCTAGCGGGGGACCGAACACCGGGGAGCTGTTTTTT | CASSLRPSGGPNTGELFF
TRBJ2-1 | few | TRBV12-3/TRBV12-4 | TRBD2 | TGTGCCAGCAGTGATAGCGGGAGCTCCTACAATGAGCAGTTCTTC | CASSDSGSSYNEQFF
TRBJ2-3 | many | TRBV7-2 | - | TGTGCCAGCAGCCTTGGACTCAGCACAGATACGCAGTATTTT | CASSLGLSTDTQYF
TRBJ1-1 | many | TRBV18 | TRBD1 | TGTGCCAGCTCACCACTTCAACAGGGGAGGGACACTGAAGCTTTCTTT | CASSPLQQGRDTEAFF
TRBJ2-3 | few | TRBV29-1 | - | TGCAGCGTTATTTGGCCCCAGAGAGACACGCAGTATTTT | CSVIWPQRDTQYF
TRBJ2-5 | many | TRBV20-1 | TRBD1 | TGCAGTGCTGACGGGACAGGGGACCAAGAGACCCAGTACTTC | CSADGTGDQETQYF
TRBJ2-3 | - | TRBV5-1 | TRBD2 | TGCGCCAGCAGCCGTAATGCCCAGACTAGCGGGAGTGCAGATACGCAGTATTTT | CASSRNAQTSGSADTQYF
TRBJ2-1 | - | TRBV5-1 | - | TGCGCCAGCAGCTTGGCCCCGGGAGAGCTGGGTGAGCAGTTCTTC | CASSLAPGELGEQFF
TRBJ1-1 | many | TRBV18 | TRBD1 | TGTGCCAGCTCACGCTCAGGGGGAGCGGCTGAAGCTTTCTTT | CASSRSGGAAEAFF
TRBJ2-5 | - | TRBV6-2/TRBV6-3 | - | TGTGCCAGCAGTTACAGGAAAGAGACCCAGTACTTC | CASSYRKETQYF
TRBJ2-1 | few | TRBV20-1 | TRBD1 | TGCAGTGCTACACAGGGGGCCTACAATGAGCAGTTCTTC | CSATQGAYNEQFF
TRBJ2-5 | few | TRBV24-1 | - | TGTGCCACCAGTGATCCCTCCAGCGTGTTGGAGACCCAGTACTTC | CATSDPSSVLETQYF
TRBJ1-4 | few | TRBV20-1 | TRBD1 | TGCAGTGCGCCCGGGACAGGGACAGAAAAACTGTTTTTT | CSAPGTGTEKLFF
TRBJ2-3 | many | TRBV11-2 | TRBD2 | TGTGCCAGCAGCCAGGGTGGAGCGGGAGGGTACACAGATACGCAGTATTTT | CASSQGGAGGYTDTQYF
TRBJ2-6 | many | TRBV3-1 | TRBD1 | TGTGCCAGCGCCCCGGGACAGGGACTCTCTGGGGCCAACGTCCTGACTTTC | CASAPGQGLSGANVLTF
TRBJ2-1 | few | TRBV20-1 | - | TGCAGTGCTAGATCCCCAGCGGCCAATGAGCAGTTCTTC | CSARSPAANEQFF
TRBJ1-2 | many | TRBV12-3/TRBV12-4 | - | TGTGCCAGCTGTCAGCGGGAGGAGTATGGCTACACCTTC | CASCQREEYGYTF
TRBJ1-3 | many | TRBV30 | TRBD1 | TGTGCCTGGGCCGGGACAGGGAACGCTGGAAACACCATATATTTT | CAWAGTGNAGNTIYF